One and the same sample provided the 5 T cell receptor beta chains below, sequenced in a study of shared clonotypes between healthy human individuals. TCRdb's table, derived via immunoSEQ multiplex PCR, lists solely in-frame clones and lacks some. The sample records around 1.6 million clones, 95% to 99% being singletons. Material: naive CD4+ T cells sorted from blood. As for subset: CD45RA+ positively selected. Receptor source: a man aged 25-45 years in good health.

V is TRBV7-2 and J is TRBJ1-2; TRBD1 is a possible D gene (5 bases). V lost 6 bases, J lost 8 bases, and 10 bases lay in between. The CDR3 is 11 amino acids. Germline values: CDR1 SGHTA, CDR2 FQGNSA. Written as DNA, the CDR3 is TGTGCCAGCAGGGGACCCCACGGCTACACCTTC. Translation: CASRGPHGYTF.

The chain employs TRBV4-1 and TRBJ2-7; D might be TRBD2 (5 bases). The CDR3 has 16 amino acids. V was cut by 1 base and J by 1 base, with 14 bases left in between. Germline assignment: CDR1 MGHRA and CDR2 YSYEKL. The CDR3 loop reads CASSQAVGETSYEQYF. CDR3 nucleotide sequence: TGCGCCAGCAGCCAAGCTGTGGGAGAAACGTCCTACGAGCAGTACTTC.

In nucleotides, the CDR3 is TGCGCCAGCAGCCACCCAATGGCCCCCGGGGGTTCTACCTACGAGCAGTACTTC. It translates to CASSHPMAPGGSTYEQYF. The chain links TRBV4-1 to TRBJ2-7, with a weak D call TRBD2 (6 bases). V dropped 3 bases and J dropped 2 bases, with 23 bases sitting between them. This CDR3 contains 18 residues. Germline CDR1 is MGHRA and CDR2 is YSYEKL.

As regards this clone: This CDR3 is also generated by other DNA sequences in the sample. The rearrangement links TRBV5-1 to TRBJ2-3; D unclear. The V end was cut by 0 bases, the J end by 0 bases, with 5 bases between. Looked up from germline, CDR1 is SGHRS and CDR2 is YFSETQ. This CDR3 spans 14 amino acids. CDR3 sequence: CASSLGQSTDTQYF. CDR3 DNA: TGCGCCAGCAGCTTGGGACAAAGCACAGATACGCAGTATTTT.

The gene calls are TRBV11-2 and TRBJ2-5; 8 bases agree with TRBD1. Germline CDR1 reads SGHAT; CDR2 reads FQNNGV. J was trimmed by 1 base and V by 7 bases; bases with no gene match: 8. This CDR3 has 15 residues. The CDR3 nucleotides read TGTGCCAGCAACTCAGGGGGCGCCCCCCAAGAGACCCAGTACTTC. This gives the protein CASNSGGAPQETQYF.